This T cell receptor (beta chain) derives from a study of blood T cell repertoires in COVID-19. Study in general: The analysed material was cDNA or gDNA that came from T cells, B-cell-depleted T cells, or PBMCs.

TCRdb keeps only in-frame clones here, not all; method: immunoSEQ multiplex PCR. The repertoire has about 250,000 clones, approximately 88% of them found once; the top ten carry roughly 6.7%. Germline values: CDR1 SEHNR, CDR2 FQNEAQ (reference sequence). Trimming took 4 bases from V and 1 from J, leaving 10 bases between them. CDR3 length: 14 residues. It was during active infection that Seattle patients were enrolled and then longitudinally followed. Sequencing was carried out using peripheral blood. The chain uses TRBV7-9 and TRBJ1-1, with unresolved D. This TCR was recovered from a woman aged 25-40 years with COVID-19, enrolled during active disease. The CDR3 here is CASSYLDSNTEAFF. DNA for the CDR3: TGTGCCAGCAGCTACCTGGACTCGAACACTGAAGCTTTCTTT. Full variable domain (missing parts from reference TRBV7-9 and TRBJ1-1): DTGVSQNPRHKITKRGQNVTFRCDPISEHNRLYWYRQTLGQGPEFLTYFQNEAQLEKSRLLSDRFSAERPKGSFSTLEIQRTEQGDSAMYLCASSYLDSNTEAFFGQGTRLTVV.